What follows are 25 T cell receptor beta chains derived from one specimen sequenced in a study of cytomegalovirus exposure and HLA in healthy donors. The study ran its PCR with 60 Vbeta and 13 Jbeta primers. Profiled with immunoSEQ multiplex PCR; TCRdb holds only in-frame clones, not every one. Among about 130,000 clones listed, roughly 80% were seen once. Material for sequencing was PBMCs. Receptors were obtained from a woman between 40 and 55 years old in good health and CMV-seronegative.

V usage is TRBV11-2 and J usage is TRBJ2-3; weak D call: TRBD2 (6 bases). Germline V lookup: CDR1 SGHAT, CDR2 FQNNGV. This CDR3 comprises 16 residues. Trimming shortened V by 5 bases and J by 0 bases, and 15 bases separated the two germline ends. This chain's CDR3 is CASSPGLASSTDTQYF. CDR3 sequence (DNA): TGTGCCAGCAGCCCGGGACTTGCTTCTAGCACAGATACGCAGTATTTT. The full variable domain, rest sourced from reference TRBV11-2 and TRBJ2-3, is EAGVAQSPRYKIIEKRQSVAFWCNPISGHATLYWYQQILGQGPKLLIQFQNNGVVDDSQLPKDRFSAERLKGVDSTLKIQPAKLEDSAVYLCASSPGLASSTDTQYFGPGTRLTVL.

V is TRBV4-3 and J is TRBJ1-4, with D possibly matching TRBD1 (5 bases). CDR1 is LGHNA, CDR2 YSLEER, per germline. This CDR3 region has 16 residues. V was pared by 0 bases and J by 3 bases, with 11 bases between. Here the CDR3 DNA reads TGCGCCAGCAGCCAAGATGGGGCACAGGCTAATGAAAAACTGTTTTTT. It encodes CASSQDGAQANEKLFF.

This clone has just a few counts. The J gene is TRBJ2-2, the V gene TRBV4-3; D ambiguous. CDR3 length: 15 residues. Between the trimmed V and J ends, which lost 0 bases and 5 bases, there was a span of 10 bases. Germline V gives CDR1 LGHNA, CDR2 YSLEER. The CDR3 loop reads CASSQDSGPTGELFF. CDR3 nucleotides: TGCGCCAGCAGCCAAGACTCAGGTCCAACCGGGGAGCTGTTTTTT.

The chain combines TRBV13 with TRBJ1-6; D gene unclear. Trimming removed 0 bases from V and 9 bases from J, with 12 bases in between. The germline V gene has CDR1 PRHDT and CDR2 FYEKMQ (reference sequence). The CDR3 contains 15 residues. In DNA, the CDR3 is TGTGCCAGCAGCTTAGGGGCGGTTAAGTCTTCACCCCTCCACTTT. This encodes CASSLGAVKSSPLHF.

The table lists this clone with a few counts. The rearrangement links TRBV29-1 to TRBJ1-1; TRBD1 aligns across 7 bases. V lost 6 bases to trimming and J lost 1 base; unmatched junction nucleotides: 5. CDR3 size: 13 residues. The germline CDR1 and CDR2 sequences are SQVTM and ANQGSEA. As DNA, the CDR3 is TGCAGCGTCCCGGGACAGCCGAACACTGAAGCTTTCTTT. This translates into CSVPGQPNTEAFF.

This clone has only a few counts. This chain uses TRBV7-9 with TRBJ2-2, with TRBD1 identical over 8 bases. Germline CDR1 reads SEHNR; CDR2 reads FQNEAQ (reference sequence). There are 12 residues in the CDR3. V gave up 6 bases and J gave up 10 bases; unmatched junction bases: 4. The CDR3 spells CASSRQGMELFF. CDR3 in DNA: TGTGCCAGCAGTCGACAGGGGATGGAGCTGTTTTTT.

This chain connects TRBV7-3 to TRBJ2-3; D is uncertain. Germline CDR1 SGHTA, CDR2 FQGTGA. CDR3 length: 12 amino acids. The V gene lost 5 bases and the J gene lost 0 bases, with 3 bases spanning the gap. The CDR3 nucleotides read TGTGCCAGCAGCACTAGCACAGATACGCAGTATTTT. Its translation: CASSTSTDTQYF.

This clone has only one observation. CDR3 DNA: TGTGCCAGCAACCTTGGGGGACTAGCGACCGGGGAGCTGTTTTTT. Protein product: CASNLGGLATGELFF. The chain carries TRBV6-5 and TRBJ2-2; the match to TRBD2 covers 10 bases. The CDR3 contains 15 residues. CDR1 MNHEY and CDR2 SVGAGI come from the germline V gene. Trimming took 7 bases from V and 5 from J; bases not matched to a gene: 7.

The chain uses TRBV9 and TRBJ2-2; 8 bases align to TRBD2. Germline V gives CDR1 SGDLS, CDR2 YYNGEE. CDR3 length equals 15 residues. The trim removed 5 bases at V and 5 bases at J, leaving 8 bases unmatched. The CDR3 reads CASSTGLAPTGELFF. The CDR3 DNA sequence: TGTGCCAGCAGTACAGGACTAGCCCCGACCGGGGAGCTGTTTTTT.

This clone has more than one count but fewer than ten. This chain connects TRBV27 to TRBJ2-1; D possibly corresponds to TRBD2 (6 bases). CDR1 is MNHEY and CDR2 is SMNVEV in the germline V gene (reference sequence). The CDR3 totals 16 residues. Trimming removed 0 bases from V and 10 bases from J, with 19 bases in between. CDR3 sequence: CASSLSLRGRGWEQFF. Written as DNA, the CDR3 is TGTGCCAGCAGTTTATCCCTGCGGGGTAGGGGTTGGGAGCAGTTCTTC.

The J gene is TRBJ1-1, the V gene TRBV15; the D is unclear. Looked up from germline, CDR1 is LNHNV and CDR2 is YYDKDF (reference sequence). The germline V and J ends were trimmed by 1 base and 1 base, with 4 bases remaining between them. CDR3 size: 13 residues. In DNA form, the CDR3 reads TGTGCCACCAGCAGAGGGCAGAACACTGAAGCTTTCTTT. As protein: CATSRGQNTEAFF.

V and J are TRBV2 and TRBJ1-2, with 7 bases aligning to TRBD1. J lost 3 bases, V lost 6 bases, and 7 bases had no gene match. The V gene's germline CDR1 is SNHLY and CDR2 FYNNEI. The CDR3 loop spans 14 amino acids. This CDR3 is CASSNRDSDYGYTF. For the CDR3, the DNA is TGTGCCAGCAGCAATCGGGACAGCGACTATGGCTACACCTTC.

The chain uses TRBV18 and TRBJ1-2; 12 nucleotides agree with TRBD1. CDR1 is KGHSH, CDR2 LQKENI, per germline. The CDR3 sequence is 18 residues long. The junction had 13 bases not matched to a gene; V was cut back by 3 bases and J by 5 bases. In nucleotides, the CDR3 is TGTGCCAGCTCACCGGGACAGGGGGCCGCAGAAGCGCTTTATGGCTACACCTTC. Translation gives CASSPGQGAAEALYGYTF.

The genes are TRBV11-3 and TRBJ2-3; TRBD1 aligns across 7 bases. V lost 5 bases and J lost 4; bases outside the gene matches: 6. Per germline, CDR1 SGHNT and CDR2 YENEEA. The CDR3 spans 14 residues. CDR3 sequence: CASSHGQEADTQYF. The CDR3 nucleotides read TGTGCCAGCAGCCATGGACAGGAGGCAGATACGCAGTATTTT. Together with reference TRBV11-3 and TRBJ2-3, the CDR3 gives the full variable domain: EAGVVQSPRYKIIEKKQPVAFWCNPISGHNTLYWYLQNLGQGPELLIRYENEEAVDDSQLPKDRFSAERLKGVDSTLKIQPAELGDSAVYLCASSHGQEADTQYFGPGTRLTVL.

V usage is TRBV28 and J usage is TRBJ2-7, with 7 bases fitting TRBD1. The germline V gene encodes CDR1 MDHEN and CDR2 SYDVKM. The J segment lost 6 bases and the V segment lost 7 bases, leaving 12 bases of the junction unmatched. CDR3 length: 14 residues. The CDR3, as DNA: TGTGCCAGCACCAAGGTTGGGACAGTTACCGAGCAGTACTTC. Translating it yields CASTKVGTVTEQYF.

On this clone itself: At one boundary the junction diverges from the germline segment, which might be a read error. The DNA for the CDR3 is TGTGCCAGCAGCTTAGGCCCCTCGCGGGAGGTCCCTCTCTTC. Its protein is CASSLGPSREVPLF. V gene TRBV7-3 combines with J gene TRBJ2-1, with 8 bases matching TRBD2. This CDR3 comprises 14 residues. The germline gives CDR1 SGHTA, CDR2 FQGTGA.

This chain uses TRBV15 with TRBJ2-3; D perhaps matches TRBD2 (7 bases). The V gene lost 5 bases and the J gene lost 4 bases, with 16 bases spanning the gap. Germline V gives CDR1 LNHNV, CDR2 YYDKDF (reference sequence). The CDR3 has 15 residues. The chain's CDR3 is CATSGEGGDADTQYF. As DNA, the CDR3 is TGTGCCACCAGCGGGGAGGGGGGGGACGCAGATACGCAGTATTTT.

CDR3 region: CASSALTSGRYNEQFF. CDR3 DNA: TGTGCCAGCAGCGCCCTGACTAGCGGGCGATACAATGAGCAGTTCTTC. The chain joins TRBV9 to TRBJ2-1; 10 nucleotides agree with TRBD2. The CDR3 contains 16 residues. CDR1 is SGDLS, CDR2 YYNGEE, per germline. The trim removed 3 bases at V and 4 bases at J, leaving 7 bases unmatched. Full variable domain (outside the CDR3, taken from reference TRBV9 and TRBJ2-1): DSGVTQTPKHLITATGQRVTLRCSPRSGDLSVYWYQQSLDQGLQFLIQYYNGEERAKGNILERFSAQQFPDLHSELNLSSLELGDSALYFCASSALTSGRYNEQFFGPGTRLTVL.

The rearrangement links TRBV29-1 to TRBJ1-1, with 7 bases lining up with TRBD1. The CDR3 is made up of 14 amino acids. Germline lookup yields CDR1 SQVTM and CDR2 ANQGSEA. V lost 7 bases to trimming and J lost 5 bases; unmatched junction nucleotides: 13. The CDR3 nucleotides read TGCAGCGCAGGGACAGAAATACTTTTGACTGAAGCTTTCTTT. Translated, it gives CSAGTEILLTEAFF.

This chain joins TRBV27 and TRBJ1-1, with TRBD1 matching 8 bases. J lost 3 bases, V lost 6 bases, and 3 bases had no gene match. The CDR3 sequence is 13 residues long. CDR1 and CDR2 from the germline V gene are MNHEY and SMNVEV (reference sequence). CDR3 DNA: TGTGCCAGCAGCGGACAGGGCGACACTGAAGCTTTCTTT. This sequence encodes CASSGQGDTEAFF.

This clone has a handful of counts. J is TRBJ2-3 and V is TRBV12-5, with D unclear. This CDR3 has 12 residues. The ends were cut back, 5 bases at V and 8 bases at J, with 11 bases in the middle. The germline gives CDR1 LGHNT, CDR2 FRNRAP. The CDR3 here is CASGERSGTQYF. The CDR3 DNA sequence: TGTGCTAGTGGTGAAAGGTCGGGTACGCAGTATTTT. Full variable domain (missing parts from reference TRBV12-5 and TRBJ2-3): DARVTQTPRHKVTEMGQEVTMRCQPILGHNTVFWYRQTMMQGLELLAYFRNRAPLDDSGMPKDRFSAEMPDATLATLKIQPSEPRDSAVYFCASGERSGTQYFGPGTRLTVL.

The chain employs TRBV4-1 and TRBJ1-6, with a tentative D call TRBD1 (5 bases). This CDR3 region has 13 residues. Trimming cost V 4 bases and J 7 bases, with 8 bases left between them. Germline V gene data show CDR1 as MGHRA and CDR2 as YSYEKL. The CDR3 region is CASSLQGNSPLHF. The DNA of the CDR3 is TGCGCCAGCAGCCTGCAGGGAAATTCACCCCTCCACTTT.

The rearrangement links TRBV6-5 to TRBJ2-3; 8 bases agree with TRBD2. Germline CDR1 reads MNHEY; CDR2 reads SVGAGI. This CDR3 region has 12 residues. The V and J ends lost 6 bases and 11 bases, in that order; junction bases with no gene match: 7. In DNA, the CDR3 is TGTGCCAGCAGCGGAATTGGGACTAGGCAGTATTTT. Its protein product is CASSGIGTRQYF.

This chain joins TRBV6-5 and TRBJ1-1; D uncertain. The CDR3 runs to 14 residues. Trimming left V 8 bases short and J 1 base short, with 14 bases between. CDR1 is MNHEY, CDR2 SVGAGI, per germline. The CDR3 region has the DNA TGTGCCAGCTACCGGACTCCTCCGAACACTGAAGCTTTCTTT. As protein: CASYRTPPNTEAFF.

The CDR3 DNA reads TGCGCCAGCAGCCCAGGAGGGAACATTCAGTACTTC. Translation: CASSPGGNIQYF. This sequence joins TRBV5-1 and TRBJ2-4, with D perhaps TRBD2 (6 bases). The CDR3 contains 12 residues. Germline V gives CDR1 SGHRS, CDR2 YFSETQ. The V end lost 4 bases, the J end lost 7 bases, and 9 bases lay between the germline ends.